The 18 T cell receptor beta chains listed next were all sequenced from one sample in a study of T cells after yellow fever vaccination. TCRdb recomputed calls from the 5' RACE reads with MiXCR, one row per CDR3 protein. Altogether 200,000 or so distinct CDR3 sequences are present, approximately 6.8% being singletons, with the ten largest covering more than 0.85%. This specimen was CD4+ T cells sorted from PBMCs, taken on the day of the yellow fever booster vaccination. Source of these receptors: a man aged 25-45 years who received the YFV17D yellow fever vaccine.

The chain carries TRBV4-3 and TRBJ2-1, with D perhaps matching TRBD2 (6 bases). Germline V gene data show CDR1 as LGHNA and CDR2 as YSLEER. The CDR3 has 17 amino acids. Trimming shortened V by 0 bases and J by 0 bases, and 12 bases separated the two germline ends. CDR3 residues: CASSQELAPSSYNEQFF. CDR3 in DNA: TGCGCCAGCAGCCAAGAGCTAGCGCCGAGCTCCTACAATGAGCAGTTCTTC.

As regards this clonotype: Possible read error: a much larger clone is one base away. The J gene is TRBJ2-6, the V gene TRBV3-1; no clear D gene. This CDR3 spans 17 amino acids. Germline CDR1 LGHDT, CDR2 YNNKEL (reference sequence). Here the CDR3 reads CASGQERSGSGANVLTF. CDR3 nucleotide sequence: TGTGCCAGCGGCCAAGAGAGGTCGGGCTCTGGGGCCAACGTCCTGACTTTC.

This clonotype was seen a few times. This chain joins TRBV7-2 and TRBJ2-1, with 13 bases matching TRBD2. Germline CDR1 reads SGHTA; CDR2 reads FQGNSA. The ends lost 0 bases at V and 9 bases at J; junction bases unmatched: 5. The length of the CDR3 is 16 residues. DNA of the CDR3: TGTGCCAGCAGCTTAGCGGTTGGACTAGCGGGAGTTGAGCAGTTCTTC. Amino acid sequence: CASSLAVGLAGVEQFF.

This clonotype was counted many times. V usage is TRBV20-1 and J usage is TRBJ2-3; D ambiguous. V lost 4 bases to trimming and J lost 4 bases, with 6 bases between them. CDR3 length: 11 amino acids. Looked up from germline, CDR1 is DFQATT and CDR2 is SNEGSKA (reference sequence). CDR3 DNA sequence: TGCAGTGCTATAGGGCCAGATACGCAGTATTTT. It yields the protein CSAIGPDTQYF.

Ten or more counts support this clonotype. This rearrangement joins TRBV6-5 to TRBJ2-5; TRBD2 agrees at 10 bases. Germline V gene sequence: CDR1 MNHEY, CDR2 SVGAGI. Trimming at V came to 4 bases and at J to 4 bases, leaving 9 bases not matched to a gene. This CDR3 is 16 amino acids long. The CDR3 nucleotides are TGTGCCAGCAGTTCACCCCGGACTAGCGGCATAGAGACCCAGTACTTC. Translated, it gives CASSSPRTSGIETQYF.

In this sample, this clonotype turned up many times. The chain uses TRBV5-1 and TRBJ2-5, with D maybe TRBD1 (6 bases). V lost 4 bases, J lost 5 bases, and 21 bases lay in between. Germline loops: CDR1 SGHRS, CDR2 YFSETQ. This CDR3 spans 16 amino acids. The DNA of the CDR3 is TGCGCCAGCAGCGGACAGTCCCACTACGAATTGGAGACCCAGTACTTC. It specifies CASSGQSHYELETQYF.

This sequence joins TRBV7-3 and TRBJ2-6; D is possibly TRBD1 or TRBD2 (5 bases each). V was shortened by 6 bases and J by 0 bases, with 9 bases between the two germline ends. The CDR3 spans 15 residues. Germline-derived CDR1 and CDR2 are SGHTA and FQGTGA. This chain's CDR3 is CASRGTASGANVLTF. The CDR3 DNA reads TGTGCCAGCAGAGGGACGGCCTCTGGGGCCAACGTCCTGACTTTC.

This clonotype was counted ten times or more. The V call is TRBV7-8, the J call TRBJ2-7; TRBD2 matches at 8 bases. From germline, CDR1 is SGHVS and CDR2 FQNEAQ. This CDR3 is built from 15 residues. Trimming took 5 bases from V and 2 from J; bases not matched to a gene: 8. The CDR3: CASSPSGSSAYEQYF. DNA for the CDR3: TGTGCCAGCAGCCCGAGCGGGAGCTCAGCCTACGAGCAGTACTTC.

This clonotype turned up a few times. This rearrangement joins TRBV10-3 to TRBJ2-1, with TRBD1 identical over 10 bases. The junction had 18 bases not matched to a gene; V was cut back by 6 bases and J by 16 bases. The CDR3 is 15 amino acids. Per germline, CDR1 ENHRY and CDR2 SYGVKD. For the CDR3, the DNA is TGTGCCATCAGGAGCGGGGACAGGGGCCAGGGGATCGTCTTCTTC. Its translation is CAIRSGDRGQGIVFF.

This clonotype occurred many times. The chain joins TRBV5-1 to TRBJ2-7; 7 positions agree with TRBD1. V shed 1 base, J shed 3 bases, and the junction held 4 bases outside the gene matches. CDR1 SGHRS and CDR2 YFSETQ come from the germline V gene. The CDR3 loop spans 14 amino acids. The CDR3, as DNA: TGCGCCAGCAGCTTGCAGGGGGTGGACTACGAGCAGTACTTC. It yields the protein CASSLQGVDYEQYF.

This clonotype was observed many times. The chain links TRBV5-1 to TRBJ1-3; 10 nucleotides align to TRBD1. The CDR3 loop spans 15 amino acids. Per germline, CDR1 SGHRS and CDR2 YFSETQ. Trimming cost V 3 bases and J 9 bases; bases outside gene matches: 9. The CDR3 loop is CASSSGPGQGITIYF. CDR3 bases: TGCGCCAGCAGCTCGGGCCCGGGACAGGGGATCACCATATATTTT.

The V and J genes are TRBV20-1 and TRBJ2-2; 10 bases are shared with TRBD2. This CDR3 spans 18 amino acids. The germline V gene encodes CDR1 DFQATT and CDR2 SNEGSKA (reference sequence). Germline trimming cut 6 bases from V and 4 bases from J; bases unmatched to any gene: 17. The CDR3 DNA reads TGCAGTGCGAACGCCCCCCTGGGAGCGGGGGGGGGCACCGGGGAGCTGTTTTTT. Amino acids: CSANAPLGAGGGTGELFF.

The chain combines TRBV6-1 with TRBJ2-2, with TRBD2 matching over 7 bases. This CDR3 has 18 residues. With V trimmed by 7 bases and J by 5 bases, 19 bases remained unmatched. CDR1 and CDR2 (germline): MNHNS, SASEGT. CDR3 in amino acids: CASKRAGLRRGWTGELFF. The CDR3 DNA reads TGTGCCAGCAAACGAGCGGGGCTCCGGCGGGGTTGGACCGGGGAGCTGTTTTTT.

Only a few counts were recorded for this clonotype. The chain employs TRBV30 and TRBJ1-2; D is unclear. CDR3 length: 13 residues. Trimming pared 1 base from V and 7 bases from J, leaving 13 bases between. Germline assignment: CDR1 GTSNPN and CDR2 SVGIG (reference sequence). The CDR3 spells CAWSGSGRFGYTF. The CDR3, as DNA: TGTGCCTGGAGTGGTTCGGGGAGGTTTGGCTACACCTTC.

This clonotype was recorded at least ten times. The J gene is TRBJ2-1, the V gene TRBV5-1; tentatively, D is TRBD1 or TRBD2 (6 bases each). From germline, CDR1 is SGHRS and CDR2 YFSETQ. This CDR3 has 16 residues. Trimming took off 4 bases at V and 4 bases at J, with 18 bases between the two ends. The CDR3 DNA sequence: TGCGCCAGCAGCCGGACTACAGGGTCGTCATACAATGAGCAGTTCTTC. Its translation: CASSRTTGSSYNEQFF.

The CDR3: CASSTGENYGYTF. The CDR3 DNA sequence: TGTGCCAGCTCAACGGGAGAGAACTATGGCTACACCTTC. The rearrangement links TRBV18 to TRBJ1-2; D is unresolved. The CDR3 sequence is 13 residues long. V was shortened by 5 bases and J by 2 bases, with 9 bases between the two germline ends. From germline, CDR1 is KGHSH and CDR2 LQKENI.

This clonotype was detected many times. The V gene is TRBV11-3, the J gene TRBJ2-1; 7 nucleotides agree with TRBD1. The V segment lost 4 bases and the J segment 7 bases; nucleotides outside the gene matches: 4. This CDR3 region has 13 residues. The germline gives CDR1 SGHNT, CDR2 YENEEA. This CDR3 is CASSSQTGNEQFF. The DNA for the CDR3 is TGTGCCAGCAGCTCACAGACAGGGAATGAGCAGTTCTTC.

This clonotype was counted between two and nine times. The chain joins TRBV20-1 to TRBJ2-7; D may be TRBD2 (6 bases). CDR1 DFQATT and CDR2 SNEGSKA come from the germline V gene (reference sequence). Deletions cut 4 bases from V and 5 bases from J, with 18 bases between. The CDR3 is 14 amino acids. The CDR3 region has the DNA TGCAGTGCTACCGTCCCGGGACTTGGGGACGAGCAGTACTTC. It codes for CSATVPGLGDEQYF.